The clone carrying this T cell receptor beta chain has a handful of counts. The antigen is unknown. Germline CDR1 reads KGHSH; CDR2 reads LQKENI. CDR3 size: 15 residues. The V segment lost 0 bases and the J segment 4 bases; nucleotides outside the gene matches: 1. The PCR was carried out with 60 Vbeta primers and 13 Jbeta primers. Assay: immunoSEQ multiplex PCR; the TCRdb copy retains only in-frame clones and omits some. This table has roughly 55,000 clones, 70% to 75% appearing once. This entry is derived from a study of cytomegalovirus exposure and HLA in healthy donors. Study findings and constraints: The CMV antigen specificity of a few CMV-associated chains was confirmed through in vitro analysis. A list of 150 to 200 TCR beta chains associated with cytomegalovirus was given. Reports indicate that TCR beta sequences accurately predicted the HLA-A and HLA-B alleles of most subjects.

Sequencing was performed on PBMCs. The receptor comes from a man aged 40-49 years in good health and CMV-seropositive. The chain has TRBV18 and TRBJ2-3; 10 nucleotides match TRBD2. Written as DNA, the CDR3 is TGTGCCAGCTCACCACCGGGACTAGCGCCAGATACGCAGTATTTT. Translated: CASSPPGLAPDTQYF.